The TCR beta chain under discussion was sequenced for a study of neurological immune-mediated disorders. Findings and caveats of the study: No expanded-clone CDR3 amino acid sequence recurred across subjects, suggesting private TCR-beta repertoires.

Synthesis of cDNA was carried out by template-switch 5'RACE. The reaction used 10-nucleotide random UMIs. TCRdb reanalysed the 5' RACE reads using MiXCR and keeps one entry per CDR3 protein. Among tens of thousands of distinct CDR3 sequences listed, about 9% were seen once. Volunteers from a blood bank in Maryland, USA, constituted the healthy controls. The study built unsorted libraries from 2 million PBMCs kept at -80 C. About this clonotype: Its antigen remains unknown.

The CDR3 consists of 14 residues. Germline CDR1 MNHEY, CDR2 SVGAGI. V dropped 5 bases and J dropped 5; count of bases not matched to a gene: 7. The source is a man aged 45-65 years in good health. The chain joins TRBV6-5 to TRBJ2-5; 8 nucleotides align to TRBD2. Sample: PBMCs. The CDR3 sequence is CASSVAGGGETQYF. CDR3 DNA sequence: TGTGCCAGCAGTGTGGCGGGGGGTGGGGAGACCCAGTACTTC.